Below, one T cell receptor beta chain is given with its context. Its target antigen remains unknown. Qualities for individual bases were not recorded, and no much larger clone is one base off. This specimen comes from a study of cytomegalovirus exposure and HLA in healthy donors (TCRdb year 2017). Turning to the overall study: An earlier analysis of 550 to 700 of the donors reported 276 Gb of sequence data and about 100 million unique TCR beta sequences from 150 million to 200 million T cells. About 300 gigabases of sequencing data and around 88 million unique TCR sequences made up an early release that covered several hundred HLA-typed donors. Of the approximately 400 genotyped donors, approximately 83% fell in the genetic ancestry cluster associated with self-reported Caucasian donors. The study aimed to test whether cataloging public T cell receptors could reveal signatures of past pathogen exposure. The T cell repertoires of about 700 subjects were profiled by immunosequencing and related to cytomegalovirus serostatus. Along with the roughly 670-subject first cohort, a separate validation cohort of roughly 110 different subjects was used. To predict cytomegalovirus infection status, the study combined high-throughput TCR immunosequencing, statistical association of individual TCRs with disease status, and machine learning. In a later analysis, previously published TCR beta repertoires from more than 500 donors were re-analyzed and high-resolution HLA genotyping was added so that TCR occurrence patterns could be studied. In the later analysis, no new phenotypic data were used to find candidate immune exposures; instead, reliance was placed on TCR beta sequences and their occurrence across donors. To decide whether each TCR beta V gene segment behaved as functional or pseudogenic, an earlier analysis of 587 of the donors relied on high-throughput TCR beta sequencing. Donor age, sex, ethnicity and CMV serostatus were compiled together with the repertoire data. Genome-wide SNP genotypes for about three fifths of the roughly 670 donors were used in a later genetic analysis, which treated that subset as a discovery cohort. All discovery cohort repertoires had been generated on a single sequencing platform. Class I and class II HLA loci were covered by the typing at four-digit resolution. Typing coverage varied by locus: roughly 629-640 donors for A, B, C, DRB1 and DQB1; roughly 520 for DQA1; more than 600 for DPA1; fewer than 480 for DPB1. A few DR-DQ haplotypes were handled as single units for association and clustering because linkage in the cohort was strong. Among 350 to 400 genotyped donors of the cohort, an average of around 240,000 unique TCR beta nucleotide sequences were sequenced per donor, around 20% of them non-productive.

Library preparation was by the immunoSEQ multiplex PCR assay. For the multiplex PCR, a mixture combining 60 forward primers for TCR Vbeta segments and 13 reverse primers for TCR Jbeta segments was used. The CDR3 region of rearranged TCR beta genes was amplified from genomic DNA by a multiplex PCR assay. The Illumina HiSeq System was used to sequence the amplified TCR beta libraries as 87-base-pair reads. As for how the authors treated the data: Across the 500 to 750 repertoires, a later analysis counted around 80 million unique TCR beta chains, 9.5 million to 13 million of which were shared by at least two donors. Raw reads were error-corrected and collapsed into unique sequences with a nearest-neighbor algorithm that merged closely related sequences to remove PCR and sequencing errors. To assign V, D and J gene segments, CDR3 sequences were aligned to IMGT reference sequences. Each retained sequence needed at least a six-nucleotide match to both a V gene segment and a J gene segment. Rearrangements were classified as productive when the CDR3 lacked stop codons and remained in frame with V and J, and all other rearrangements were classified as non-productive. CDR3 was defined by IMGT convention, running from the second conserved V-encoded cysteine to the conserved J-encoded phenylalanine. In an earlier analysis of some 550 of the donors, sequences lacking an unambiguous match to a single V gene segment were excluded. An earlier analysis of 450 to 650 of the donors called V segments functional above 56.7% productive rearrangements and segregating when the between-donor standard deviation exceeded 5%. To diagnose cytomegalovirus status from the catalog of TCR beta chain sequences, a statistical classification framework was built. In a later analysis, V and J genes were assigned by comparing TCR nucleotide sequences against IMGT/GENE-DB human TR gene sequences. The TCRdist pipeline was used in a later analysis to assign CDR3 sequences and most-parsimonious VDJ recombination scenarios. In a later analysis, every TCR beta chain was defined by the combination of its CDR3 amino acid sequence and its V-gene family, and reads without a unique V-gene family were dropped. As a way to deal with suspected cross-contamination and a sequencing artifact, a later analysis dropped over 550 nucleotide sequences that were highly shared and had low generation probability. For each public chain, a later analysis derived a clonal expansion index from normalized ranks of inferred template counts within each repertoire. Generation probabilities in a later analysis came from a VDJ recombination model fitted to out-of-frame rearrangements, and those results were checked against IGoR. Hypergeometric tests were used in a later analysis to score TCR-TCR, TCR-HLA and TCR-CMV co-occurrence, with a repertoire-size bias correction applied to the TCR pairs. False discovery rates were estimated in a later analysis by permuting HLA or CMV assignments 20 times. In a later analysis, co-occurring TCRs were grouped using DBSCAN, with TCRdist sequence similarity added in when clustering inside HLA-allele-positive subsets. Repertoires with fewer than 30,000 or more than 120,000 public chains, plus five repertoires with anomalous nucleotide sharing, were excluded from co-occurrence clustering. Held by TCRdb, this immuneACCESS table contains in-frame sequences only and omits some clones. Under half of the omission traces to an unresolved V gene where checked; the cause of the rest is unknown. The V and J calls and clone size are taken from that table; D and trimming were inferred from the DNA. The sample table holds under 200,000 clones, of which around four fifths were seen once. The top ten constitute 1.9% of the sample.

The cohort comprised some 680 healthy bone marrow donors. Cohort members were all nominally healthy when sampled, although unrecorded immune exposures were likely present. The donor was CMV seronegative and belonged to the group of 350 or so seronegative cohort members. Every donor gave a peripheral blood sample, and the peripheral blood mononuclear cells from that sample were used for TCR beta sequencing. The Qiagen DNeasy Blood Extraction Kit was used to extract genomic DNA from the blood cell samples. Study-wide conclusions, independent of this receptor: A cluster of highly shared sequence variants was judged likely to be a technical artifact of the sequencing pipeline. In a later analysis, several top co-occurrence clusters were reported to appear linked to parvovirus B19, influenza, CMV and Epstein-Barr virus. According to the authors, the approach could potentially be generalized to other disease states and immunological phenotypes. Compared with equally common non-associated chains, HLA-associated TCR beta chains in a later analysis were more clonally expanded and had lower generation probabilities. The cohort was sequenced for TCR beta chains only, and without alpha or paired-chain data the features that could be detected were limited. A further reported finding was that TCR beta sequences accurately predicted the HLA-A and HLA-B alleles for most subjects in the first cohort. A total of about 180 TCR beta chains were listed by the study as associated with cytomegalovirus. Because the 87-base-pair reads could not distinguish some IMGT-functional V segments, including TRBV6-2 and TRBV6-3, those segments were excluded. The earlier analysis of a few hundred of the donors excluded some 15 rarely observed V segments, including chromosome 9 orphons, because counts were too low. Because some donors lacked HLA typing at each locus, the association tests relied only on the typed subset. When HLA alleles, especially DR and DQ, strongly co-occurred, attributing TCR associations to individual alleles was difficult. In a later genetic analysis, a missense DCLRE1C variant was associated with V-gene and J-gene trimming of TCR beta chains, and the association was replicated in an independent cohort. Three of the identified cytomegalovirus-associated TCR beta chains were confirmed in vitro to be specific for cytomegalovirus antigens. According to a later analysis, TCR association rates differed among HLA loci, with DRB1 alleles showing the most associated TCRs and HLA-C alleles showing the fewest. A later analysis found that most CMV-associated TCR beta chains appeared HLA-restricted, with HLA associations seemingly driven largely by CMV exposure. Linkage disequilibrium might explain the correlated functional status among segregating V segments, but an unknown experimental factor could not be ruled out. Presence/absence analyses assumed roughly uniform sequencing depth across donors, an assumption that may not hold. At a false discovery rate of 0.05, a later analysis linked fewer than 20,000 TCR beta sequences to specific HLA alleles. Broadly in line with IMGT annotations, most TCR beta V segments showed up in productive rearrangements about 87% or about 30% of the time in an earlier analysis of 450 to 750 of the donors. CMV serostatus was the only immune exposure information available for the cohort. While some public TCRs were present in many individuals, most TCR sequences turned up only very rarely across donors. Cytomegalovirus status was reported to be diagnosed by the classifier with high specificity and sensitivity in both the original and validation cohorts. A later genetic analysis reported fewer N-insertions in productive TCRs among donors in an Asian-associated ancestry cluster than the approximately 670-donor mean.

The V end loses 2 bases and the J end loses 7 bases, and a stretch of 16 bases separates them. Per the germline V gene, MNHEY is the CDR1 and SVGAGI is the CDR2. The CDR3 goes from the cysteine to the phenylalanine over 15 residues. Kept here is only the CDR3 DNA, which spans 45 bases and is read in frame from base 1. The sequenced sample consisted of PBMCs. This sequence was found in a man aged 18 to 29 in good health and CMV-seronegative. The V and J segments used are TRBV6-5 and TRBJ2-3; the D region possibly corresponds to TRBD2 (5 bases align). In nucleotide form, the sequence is TGTGCCAGCAGTTACCCGACCTCAAGGACTCATACGCAGTATTTT. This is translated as CASSYPTSRTHTQYF.